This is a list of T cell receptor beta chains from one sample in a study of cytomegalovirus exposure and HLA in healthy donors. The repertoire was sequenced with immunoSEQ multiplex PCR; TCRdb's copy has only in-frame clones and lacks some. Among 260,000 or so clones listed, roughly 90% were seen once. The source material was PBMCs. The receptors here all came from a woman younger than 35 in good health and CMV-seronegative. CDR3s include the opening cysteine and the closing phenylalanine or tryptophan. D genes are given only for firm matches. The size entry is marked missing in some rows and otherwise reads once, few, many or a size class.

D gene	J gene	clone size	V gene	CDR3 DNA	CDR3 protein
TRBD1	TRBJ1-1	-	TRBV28	TGTGCCAGCAGTCCGACAGGGAGCTACACTGAAGCTTTCTTT	CASSPTGSYTEAFF
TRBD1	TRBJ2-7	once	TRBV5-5	TGTGCCAGCAGCATCCGGCCTACGGGACAGCCCTACGAGCAGTACTTC	CASSIRPTGQPYEQYF
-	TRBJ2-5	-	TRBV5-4	TGTGCCAGCAGCGGACCCAGGGGGGTCCAAGAGACCCAGTACTTC	CASSGPRGVQETQYF
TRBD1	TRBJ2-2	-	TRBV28	TGTGCCAGCAGCCTCCCGGGACAGGGGGCGAAGATCGGGGAGCTGTTTTTT	CASSLPGQGAKIGELFF
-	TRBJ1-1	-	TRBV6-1	TGTGCCAGCAGCGGGCAGGTTCGAGGGACTGAAGCTTTCTTT	CASSGQVRGTEAFF
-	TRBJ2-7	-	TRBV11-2	TGTGCCAGCAGCTCCCACCAACTTCGGACAGCCCGATCCTACGAGCAGTACTTC	CASSSHQLRTARSYEQYF
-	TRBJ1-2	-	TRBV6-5	TGTGCCAGCAGCCAAGGACCGACAGGTCGGGGCTACACCTTC	CASSQGPTGRGYTF
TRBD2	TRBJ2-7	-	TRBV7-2	TGTGCCAGCAGCTTAGAGGGACTAGCGGGAGGATTCACATACGAGCAGTACTTC	CASSLEGLAGGFTYEQYF
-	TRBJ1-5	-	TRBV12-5	TGTGCTAGTTCAAGCCGACCCGGGGGGGCCAGGGGTCAGCCCCAGCATTTT	CASSSRPGGARGQPQHF
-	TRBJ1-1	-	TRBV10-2	TGCGCCAGCAGACATACAGGGTTGGACACTGAAGCTTTCTTT	CASRHTGLDTEAFF
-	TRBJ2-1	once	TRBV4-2	TGTGCCAGCAGCCAAGATAGCGGCCACAATGAGCAGTTCTTC	CASSQDSGHNEQFF
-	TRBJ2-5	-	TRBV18	TGTGCCACCCAAAAAGAGGTGGCGGAGACCCAGTACTTC	CATQKEVAETQYF
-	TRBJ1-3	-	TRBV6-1	TGTGCCAGCAGTCAGGGAAACGGTTTCGGAAACACCATATATTTT	CASSQGNGFGNTIYF
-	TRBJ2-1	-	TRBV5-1	TGCGCCAGCAGCTTGGCCGGGGACAATGAGCAGTTCTTC	CASSLAGDNEQFF
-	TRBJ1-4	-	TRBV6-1	TGTGCCAGCAGCCACGGAGGAGGAACTAATGAAAAACTGTTTTTT	CASSHGGGTNEKLFF
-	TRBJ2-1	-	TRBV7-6	TGTGCCAGCAGCTTAGTGGGGAGGCTGGGGCATGAGCAGTTCTTC	CASSLVGRLGHEQFF